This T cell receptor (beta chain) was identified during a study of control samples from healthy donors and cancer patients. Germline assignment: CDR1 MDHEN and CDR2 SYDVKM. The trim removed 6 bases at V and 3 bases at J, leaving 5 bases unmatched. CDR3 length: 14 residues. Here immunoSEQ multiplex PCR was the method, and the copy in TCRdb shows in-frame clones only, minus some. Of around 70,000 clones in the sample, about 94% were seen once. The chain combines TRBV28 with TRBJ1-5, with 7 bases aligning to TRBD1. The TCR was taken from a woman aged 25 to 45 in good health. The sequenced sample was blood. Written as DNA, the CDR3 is TGTGCCAGCAGAGATGGACAGGTCAATCAGCCCCAGCATTTT. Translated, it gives CASRDGQVNQPQHF.